These T cell receptor beta chains were read from a single sample in a study of vaccination and CD4 T cells after COVID-19. From the PCR reads, TCRdb called clonotypes with MiXCR, one entry per CDR3 protein. The sample consists of about 13,000 distinct CDR3 sequences, 25% to 30% of them appearing once. Antigens for these TCRs are unknown. The specimen was CD4+ T cells from blood, cultured in vitro, collected before SARS-CoV-2 vaccination. Every receptor here comes from a human donor who received a COVID-19 vaccine. Each CDR3 is given with its conserved first and last residue. The order of the fields is CDR3 DNA, CDR3 protein, J gene, V gene, clone size, D gene. D genes are given only for firm matches. Size is stated for part of the rows, as once, few or many counts, or as a class when the clone is expanded.

TGCAGTGCTAGTAATGATAGAGGGGGGGGCAATGAAAAACTGTTTTTT,CSASNDRGGGNEKLFF,TRBJ1-4,TRBV20-1,few,-
TGTGCCAGCACTGACAGGGTGAGCAATCAGCCCCAGCATTTT,CASTDRVSNQPQHF,TRBJ1-5,TRBV6-2/TRBV6-3,few,TRBD1
TGTGCCAGCAAAGGGGGCTCCTACAATGAGCAGTTCTTC,CASKGGSYNEQFF,TRBJ2-1,TRBV7-9,-,-
TGTGCCAGCAGTGTTAGGCCGAACACTGAAGCTTTCTTT,CASSVRPNTEAFF,TRBJ1-1,TRBV2,few,-
TGCGCCAGCAGCTCCCACAGGGGGCGGAACTATGGCTACACCTTC,CASSSHRGRNYGYTF,TRBJ1-2,TRBV5-1,-,TRBD1
TGCAGTGCTAGGCCGGGTAGCTTGAACACTGAAGCTTTCTTT,CSARPGSLNTEAFF,TRBJ1-1,TRBV20-1,-,-
TGTGCCTGGAGTGTACTGGGGGCCAGTAATGAAAAACTGTTTTTT,CAWSVLGASNEKLFF,TRBJ1-4,TRBV30,-,-
TGCAGTGTTTCCACAGCGGGGGTGACAGATACGCAGTATTTT,CSVSTAGVTDTQYF,TRBJ2-3,TRBV20-1,few,TRBD2
TGTGCCAGCAGCTACCACGCTGATTTCCGGGACAGTACCCCCAATGAGCAGTTCTTC,CASSYHADFRDSTPNEQFF,TRBJ2-1,TRBV6-5,-,TRBD1
TGTGCCAGCTCACCGACGGGGGGCCATAACACTGAAGCTTTCTTT,CASSPTGGHNTEAFF,TRBJ1-1,TRBV18,few,-
TGTGCCAGTAGTATGCTGGGCCAGGGTGCTGGAAACACCATATATTTT,CASSMLGQGAGNTIYF,TRBJ1-3,TRBV19,-,-
TGTGCCAGTGGGCCAATGAACACTGAAGCTTTCTTT,CASGPMNTEAFF,TRBJ1-1,TRBV19,few,-
TGTGCCAGCATTTGGGACAGGGAGGGATTCGGCTACACCTTC,CASIWDREGFGYTF,TRBJ1-2,TRBV2,few,TRBD1
TGTGCCAGTAGTAACCCCAGGGGGCGTCATGGCTACACCTTC,CASSNPRGRHGYTF,TRBJ1-2,TRBV19,-,TRBD1
TGTGCCAGCAGCTTAGTTAGGCGGGATGAAGCTTTCTTT,CASSLVRRDEAFF,TRBJ1-1,TRBV7-2,few,-
TGTGCCAGCACCCCGAAAGGGACAGGGGGCACCGGGGAGCTGTTTTTT,CASTPKGTGGTGELFF,TRBJ2-2,TRBV7-6,few,TRBD1
TGTGCCAGCAGCTTAGAATCAGGAATGGAAAAACTGTTTTTT,CASSLESGMEKLFF,TRBJ1-4,TRBV7-9,few,-
TGTGCCAGCAGATCCGGGACAGTGCCAAATCAGCCCCAGCATTTT,CASRSGTVPNQPQHF,TRBJ1-5,TRBV6-1,-,TRBD1
TGTGCCAGCAGCCAAGAGTTCCCAGGTAGCGGGCAAGAGACCCAGTACTTC,CASSQEFPGSGQETQYF,TRBJ2-5,TRBV4-2,few,TRBD2
TGTGCCAGCAGTCCAGGGGACAGATACAATGAGCAGTTCTTC,CASSPGDRYNEQFF,TRBJ2-1,TRBV27,few,TRBD1
TGTGCCAGCAGCTTGGACAGGAACACTGAAGCTTTCTTT,CASSLDRNTEAFF,TRBJ1-1,TRBV7-3,few,-
TGTGCCTGGAGTGCTGGGCGGAACACCGGGGAGCTGTTTTTT,CAWSAGRNTGELFF,TRBJ2-2,TRBV30,few,-
TGTGCCAGCAGTTCGCGACAGGCGAGCTATGGCTACACCTTC,CASSSRQASYGYTF,TRBJ1-2,TRBV27,medium-sized,-
TGTGCCAGCAGCCAAGAAGGCGGGCGATGGGGAGCCCAGACCCAGTACTTC,CASSQEGGRWGAQTQYF,TRBJ2-5,TRBV3-1,-,-
TGTGCCAGCAGCCAAAAGCTCCGTTTGTCTAGTGGCTACACCTTC,CASSQKLRLSSGYTF,TRBJ1-2,TRBV6-1,-,-
TGTGCCAGTAGTCTTAGCAGGGAATCGAATGGCTACACCTTC,CASSLSRESNGYTF,TRBJ1-2,TRBV19,few,-
TGTGCCAGCAGCCCGACTCCGGGACTGAGGGGTGGCTACACCTTC,CASSPTPGLRGGYTF,TRBJ1-2,TRBV14,medium-sized,-
TGTGCCAGTATCGATAGGGTCACCGGGGAGCTGTTTTTT,CASIDRVTGELFF,TRBJ2-2,TRBV19,few,-
TGTGCCAGCTCATCCCGAGGGCCGTCGGACACAGATACGCAGTATTTT,CASSSRGPSDTDTQYF,TRBJ2-3,TRBV18,few,-
TGTGCCAGCACCGTAGGGGGGGGCGGCACAGATACGCAGTATTTT,CASTVGGGGTDTQYF,TRBJ2-3,TRBV27,few,-
TGTGCCATCAGTCCGGGACTACAGAACACCGGGGAGCTGTTTTTT,CAISPGLQNTGELFF,TRBJ2-2,TRBV10-3,-,TRBD2
TGTGCCAGCAGTTACGGGGCGCAGGGGCGCCGGGGTGGCTACACCTTC,CASSYGAQGRRGGYTF,TRBJ1-2,TRBV6-5,few,-
TGCGCCAGCAGCCACTTACAGGGAGGCAATCAGCCCCAGCATTTT,CASSHLQGGNQPQHF,TRBJ1-5,TRBV23-1,few,-
TGTGCCACCAGTGACTCGGACAGGTCTGCAACAGATACGCAGTATTTT,CATSDSDRSATDTQYF,TRBJ2-3,TRBV24-1,few,TRBD1
TGTGCCAGCAGTTATGAAGGACGGACTGAAGCTTTCTTT,CASSYEGRTEAFF,TRBJ1-1,TRBV6-5,few,-
TGTGCCAGCAGTTTATTTCGGGGGCCTGGGGAGACCCAGTACTTC,CASSLFRGPGETQYF,TRBJ2-5,TRBV27,-,-
TGTGCCTGGAGTGTACAAGGGGATGAGGCGCCCCAGCATTTT,CAWSVQGDEAPQHF,TRBJ1-5,TRBV30,few,-
TGTGCCAGCAGGAGAACAGCTGGACAGCCAACTTCTAACTATGGCTACACCTTC,CASRRTAGQPTSNYGYTF,TRBJ1-2,TRBV6-1,-,-
TGTGCCACCCAGACAAGTAACTATGGCTACACCTTC,CATQTSNYGYTF,TRBJ1-2,TRBV19,-,-
TGCGCCAGCAGTGAGGGGAGAACCCGGGAGACCCAGTACTTC,CASSEGRTRETQYF,TRBJ2-5,TRBV10-1,-,-
TGTGCCATCAGCTCGGACAGGGCGGATGAAAAACTGTTTTTT,CAISSDRADEKLFF,TRBJ1-4,TRBV10-3,-,TRBD1
TGTGCCAGCAGTCTTCATTCCAGCACTAGGGACTATGGCTACACCTTC,CASSLHSSTRDYGYTF,TRBJ1-2,TRBV27,medium-sized,-
TGTGCCAGCAGCTCAGGCAGGGATCAGCCCCAGCATTTT,CASSSGRDQPQHF,TRBJ1-5,TRBV7-9,once,-
TGTGCCAGCAGTGCCCACCGCGGGACAGTTGGAAACACCATATATTTT,CASSAHRGTVGNTIYF,TRBJ1-3,TRBV25-1,-,TRBD1
TGTGCCAGCAGCTACAGGGGCGAAGCTTTCTTT,CASSYRGEAFF,TRBJ1-1,TRBV11-3,-,TRBD1
TGTGCCAGTAGTTTAGGTGGGGGGGCGTTGGAGACCCAGTACTTC,CASSLGGGALETQYF,TRBJ2-5,TRBV19,few,-
TGTGCCTCCCAATCGGAGGGGGCCCTAAATCTCGTTTATAATTCACCCCTCCACTTT,CASQSEGALNLVYNSPLHF,TRBJ1-6,TRBV6-1,-,TRBD1
TGTGCCAGCAGTTACGACCGGGGGTTGGATGGCTACACCTTC,CASSYDRGLDGYTF,TRBJ1-2,TRBV6-5,few,-
TGTGCCAGCAGCCAAGATCAAGGAAACACCATATATTTT,CASSQDQGNTIYF,TRBJ1-3,TRBV4-2,-,-
TGTGCCAGCAGCTCCCCGGGAAGGGGGCGCTCCTACGAGCAGTACTTC,CASSSPGRGRSYEQYF,TRBJ2-7,TRBV6-1,few,TRBD1
TGTGCCAGCAGGCGGACAGGGTCTGACTATGGCTACACCTTC,CASRRTGSDYGYTF,TRBJ1-2,TRBV3-1,-,TRBD1
TGTGCCAGCAGCTTTTTTGGGGAGGGCACTGAAGCTTTCTTT,CASSFFGEGTEAFF,TRBJ1-1,TRBV11-2,few,-
TGTGCCAGCAGTGTTCTCTATGGCTACACCTTC,CASSVLYGYTF,TRBJ1-2,TRBV2,-,-
TGTGCCAGCAGACCAGGGAGTGAAGCTTTCTTT,CASRPGSEAFF,TRBJ1-1,TRBV6-1,large,-
TGTGCCAGCAGGTTTGGGGGGAACAATCAGCCCCAGCATTTT,CASRFGGNNQPQHF,TRBJ1-5,TRBV12-3/TRBV12-4,few,-
TGTGCCAGCAGCCCCAGGGTTAACTATGGCTACACCTTC,CASSPRVNYGYTF,TRBJ1-2,TRBV7-9,medium-sized,-
TGTGCCAGCAGCTTGGTGGGCGAACGCAATTCACCCCTCCACTTT,CASSLVGERNSPLHF,TRBJ1-6,TRBV5-4,-,-